The rows below give T cell receptor beta chains drawn from one sample of a study of control samples from healthy donors and cancer patients. Sequenced by immunoSEQ multiplex PCR; TCRdb stores in-frame clones only, minus some. The sample gives tens of thousands of clones, under 95% of which show up once; over 1% is in the top ten. The sequencing input was PBMCs. The origin of the receptors is a woman between 35 and 50 years old with lung cancer. CDR3s include the opening cysteine and the closing phenylalanine or tryptophan. The D gene is left open where the match is weak. The size field is filled for only some rows; it gives once, few, many or a size class.

>TRBV28|NA|TRBJ1-2|NA
CASSLAGSDTSYTF
TGTGCCAGCAGTTTGGCAGGTTCCGACACGAGCTACACCTTC
>TRBV27|once|TRBJ1-5|NA
CASSLSRVSNQPQHF
TGTGCCAGCAGTTTATCAAGGGTTAGCAATCAGCCCCAGCATTTT
>TRBV3-1/TRBV3-2|NA|TRBJ2-5|TRBD2
CASSQDGLAGGETQYF
TGTGCCAGCAGCCAAGATGGGTTAGCGGGGGGAGAGACCCAGTACTTC
>TRBV3-1/TRBV3-2|NA|TRBJ2-2|NA
CASSQIQLGGGELFF
TGTGCCAGCAGCCAGATACAACTAGGTGGCGGGGAGCTGTTTTTT
>TRBV6-1|once|TRBJ1-6|NA
CASRRGRWEPLHF
TGTGCCAGCAGACGGGGACGTTGGGAACCCCTCCACTTT
>TRBV2|NA|TRBJ2-5|NA
CASIPGGTETQYF
TGTGCCAGCATTCCGGGGGGCACGGAGACCCAGTACTTC
>TRBV19|NA|TRBJ1-3|NA
CASSISSWAGNTIYF
TGTGCCAGTAGTATATCTTCCTGGGCCGGAAACACCATATATTTT
>TRBV25-1|NA|TRBJ1-2|NA
CASSDNSFYGYTF
TGTGCCAGCAGTGACAATTCGTTCTATGGCTACACCTTC
>TRBV7-9|NA|TRBJ1-6|TRBD1
CASSPRTGGLLYSPLHF
TGTGCCAGCAGCCCCCGGACAGGGGGTCTTTTGTATTCACCCCTCCACTTT
>TRBV4-2|NA|TRBJ2-1|TRBD2
CASSLSGGAYNEQFF
TGTGCCAGCAGCCTTAGCGGGGGGGCGTACAATGAGCAGTTCTTC
>TRBV4-1|NA|TRBJ1-4|NA
CASSPGGMATNEKLFF
TGCGCCAGCAGCCCGGGGGGCATGGCAACTAATGAAAAACTGTTTTTT
>TRBV29-1|NA|TRBJ1-1|NA
CSVDATQVGSPEAFF
TGCAGCGTTGACGCGACGCAGGTCGGGAGCCCTGAAGCTTTCTTT
>TRBV13|NA|TRBJ1-2|NA
CASSDRSAYGYTF
TGTGCCAGCAGCGACCGCTCTGCCTATGGCTACACCTTC
>TRBV5-6|NA|TRBJ1-2|NA
CASTPSWEGYGYTF
TGTGCCAGCACCCCTTCCTGGGAGGGGTATGGCTACACCTTC
>TRBV7-9|NA|TRBJ1-1|NA
CASSPGPNTEAFF
TGTGCCAGCAGCCCCGGACCGAACACTGAAGCTTTCTTT
>TRBV14|NA|TRBJ2-7|NA
CASSQDPGYEQYF
TGTGCCAGCAGCCAAGATCCTGGCTACGAGCAGTACTTC
>TRBV6-5|NA|TRBJ1-4|NA
CASSYLGDHEKLFF
TGTGCCAGCAGTTACTTGGGGGACCACGAAAAACTGTTTTTT
>TRBV10-1|NA|TRBJ1-1|NA
CASSESGRPEAFF
TGCGCCAGCAGTGAGTCGGGAAGACCTGAAGCTTTCTTT
>TRBV25-1|few|TRBJ2-5|NA
CASSEFGGSPETQYF
TGTGCCAGCAGTGAATTCGGGGGAAGTCCTGAGACCCAGTACTTC
>TRBV19|NA|TRBJ1-5|TRBD1
CASSGDRIHSNQPQHF
TGTGCCAGTAGTGGGGACAGGATTCATAGCAATCAGCCCCAGCATTTT
>TRBV5-6|NA|TRBJ1-1|NA
CASSLAAGEAFF
TGTGCCAGCAGCTTGGCCGCTGGGGAAGCTTTCTTT
>TRBV15|NA|TRBJ2-5|TRBD1
CATARTGSFETQYF
TGTGCCACCGCCCGGACAGGGAGTTTTGAGACCCAGTACTTC
>TRBV6-5|once|TRBJ2-5|NA
CASSLGGQGRETQYF
TGTGCCAGCAGTTTGGGGGGGCAGGGAAGGGAGACCCAGTACTTC
>TRBV30|NA|TRBJ1-2|NA
CAWDLIRALNGYTF
TGTGCCTGGGACCTTATTAGGGCATTGAATGGCTACACCTTC
>TRBV9|few|TRBJ2-5|NA
CASGPWAAQETQYF
TGTGCCAGCGGACCCTGGGCAGCCCAAGAGACCCAGTACTTC
>TRBV3-1/TRBV3-2|NA|TRBJ2-3|TRBD2
CASSQGLGSTDTQYF
TGTGCCAGCAGCCAGGGACTAGGGAGCACAGATACGCAGTATTTT
>TRBV5-4|NA|TRBJ2-1|TRBD2
CASSSSGGISYNEQFF
TGTGCCAGCAGCTCGAGCGGGGGGATCTCCTACAATGAGCAGTTCTTC
>TRBV7-9|NA|TRBJ1-5|NA
CASSWGDKGQPQHF
TGTGCCAGCAGCTGGGGAGATAAAGGTCAGCCCCAGCATTTT
>TRBV9|NA|TRBJ1-1|NA
CASSVDGYTEAFF
TGTGCCAGCAGCGTAGACGGTTATACTGAAGCTTTCTTT
>TRBV6-6|NA|TRBJ2-3|NA
CATRTRVLSTDTQYF
TGTGCCACCAGGACTCGCGTCTTAAGCACAGATACGCAGTATTTT
>TRBV3-1/TRBV3-2|NA|TRBJ2-5|NA
CASSQDPWGASTQETQYF
TGTGCCAGCAGCCAAGATCCTTGGGGCGCTAGCACCCAAGAGACCCAGTACTTC
>TRBV7-9|NA|TRBJ1-1|NA
CASRLTPDGITEAFF
TGTGCCAGCAGACTAACGCCGGACGGGATCACTGAAGCTTTCTTT
>TRBV29-1|NA|TRBJ1-2|NA
CSVAQVAGYTF
TGCAGCGTTGCTCAGGTGGCTGGCTACACCTTC
>TRBV5-4|once|TRBJ2-1|NA
CASSSDLQGVSYNEQFF
TGTGCCAGCAGCTCCGACCTTCAAGGAGTCTCCTACAATGAGCAGTTCTTC
>TRBV19|NA|TRBJ1-5|NA
CATSPYSYSNQPQHF
TGTGCCACATCCCCCTACTCTTATAGCAATCAGCCCCAGCATTTT
>TRBV7-3|NA|TRBJ1-5|TRBD1
CASSSEGADQPQHF
TGTGCCAGCAGCTCTGAGGGGGCAGATCAGCCCCAGCATTTT
>TRBV6-5|once|TRBJ1-1|TRBD1
CASSYPGTGVAEAFF
TGTGCCAGCAGTTATCCCGGGACAGGAGTAGCCGAAGCTTTCTTT
>TRBV24-1|NA|TRBJ2-2|NA
CATSDRGRDSGELFF
TGTGCCACCAGTGATCGAGGGCGTGACTCCGGGGAGCTGTTTTTT
>TRBV6-5|NA|TRBJ1-1|NA
CASRTDRVTEAFF
TGTGCCAGCAGGACCGACCGGGTGACTGAAGCTTTCTTT
>TRBV10-3|once|TRBJ1-1|TRBD1
CAIMTGGTEAFF
TGTGCCATCATGACAGGGGGCACTGAAGCTTTCTTT
>TRBV29-1|NA|TRBJ1-1|NA
CSVRTGGNTEAFF
TGCAGCGTGCGCACAGGCGGGAACACTGAAGCTTTCTTT
>TRBV30|NA|TRBJ1-2|NA
CAWSVYGPTGDGYTF
TGTGCCTGGAGTGTTTACGGGCCTACAGGCGATGGCTACACCTTC
>TRBV14|NA|TRBJ2-1|TRBD2
CASRQGGTTWNEQFF
TGTGCCAGCAGGCAGGGTGGGACTACTTGGAATGAGCAGTTCTTC
>TRBV13|NA|TRBJ2-3|TRBD2
CASATAGGGADTQYF
TGTGCCAGCGCTACCGCGGGGGGTGGTGCCGATACGCAGTATTTT
>TRBV6-5|NA|TRBJ2-2|TRBD2
CASSFSGGAPGELFF
TGTGCCAGCAGTTTTAGCGGGGGGGCTCCCGGGGAGCTGTTTTTT
>TRBV11-2|NA|TRBJ1-2|NA
CASSLTYGNYGYTF
TGTGCCAGCAGCTTAACCTATGGGAACTATGGCTACACCTTC
>TRBV4-1|NA|TRBJ1-2|NA
CASSQSEWIHYGYTF
TGCGCCAGCAGCCAGTCAGAGTGGATACACTATGGCTACACCTTC
>TRBV9|NA|TRBJ1-6|NA
CASSVDVGSSYNSPLHF
TGTGCCAGCAGCGTAGATGTCGGGAGCTCCTATAATTCACCCCTCCACTTT
>TRBV19|NA|TRBJ2-2|NA
CASSRLTPQSGELFF
TGTGCCAGTAGTAGACTCACCCCCCAGTCCGGGGAGCTGTTTTTT
>TRBV12-5|NA|TRBJ2-2|NA
CASGFNPGTNTGELFF
TGTGCTAGTGGTTTCAACCCCGGGACCAACACCGGGGAGCTGTTTTTT
>TRBV7-9|once|TRBJ1-3|NA
CASSTSRTVLSGNTIYF
TGTGCCAGCAGCACCTCCCGGACAGTACTTTCTGGAAACACCATATATTTT
>TRBV10-3|NA|TRBJ1-1|TRBD1
CAIRGQGNTEAFF
TGTGCCATCAGGGGACAGGGGAACACTGAAGCTTTCTTT
>TRBV6-5|NA|TRBJ1-4|NA
CASTRVAEKLFF
TGTGCCAGCACCAGGGTTGCCGAAAAACTGTTTTTT
>TRBV15|NA|TRBJ1-1|NA
CATSKDSEAFF
TGTGCCACCAGCAAGGACAGTGAAGCTTTCTTT